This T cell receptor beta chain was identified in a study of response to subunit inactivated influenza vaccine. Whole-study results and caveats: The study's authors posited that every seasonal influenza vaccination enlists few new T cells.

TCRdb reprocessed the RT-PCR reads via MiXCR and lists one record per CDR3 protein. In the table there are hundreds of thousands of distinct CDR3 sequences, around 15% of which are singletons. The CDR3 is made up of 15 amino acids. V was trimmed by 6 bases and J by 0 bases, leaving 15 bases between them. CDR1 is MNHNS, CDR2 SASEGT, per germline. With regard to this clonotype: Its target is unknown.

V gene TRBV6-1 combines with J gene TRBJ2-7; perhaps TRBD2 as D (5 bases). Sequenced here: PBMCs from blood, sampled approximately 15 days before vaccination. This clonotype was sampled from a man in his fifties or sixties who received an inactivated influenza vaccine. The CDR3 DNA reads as TGTGCCAGCAGCCCTCCGGGATCAACCTCCTACGAGCAGTACTTC. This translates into CASSPPGSTSYEQYF.